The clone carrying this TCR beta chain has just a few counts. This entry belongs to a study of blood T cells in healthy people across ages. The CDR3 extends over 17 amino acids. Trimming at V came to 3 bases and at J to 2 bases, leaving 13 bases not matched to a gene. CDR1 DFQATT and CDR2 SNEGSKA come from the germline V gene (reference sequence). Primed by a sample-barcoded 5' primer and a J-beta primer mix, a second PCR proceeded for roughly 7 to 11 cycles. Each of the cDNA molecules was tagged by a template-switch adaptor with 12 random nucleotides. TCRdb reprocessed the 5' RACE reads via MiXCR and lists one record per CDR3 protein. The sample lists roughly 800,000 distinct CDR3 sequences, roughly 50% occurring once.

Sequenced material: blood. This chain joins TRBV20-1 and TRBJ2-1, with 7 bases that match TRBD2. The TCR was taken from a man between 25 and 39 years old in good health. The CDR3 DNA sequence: TGCAGTGCTAGTAGTCCTAGCGGAGGCCCGCCCTACAATGAGCAGTTCTTC. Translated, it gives CSASSPSGGPPYNEQFF.